What follows is one TCR beta chain and its context. Its antigen remains unidentified. Per-nucleotide qualities are absent, and no much larger clonotype sits a single base away. From the cysteine through the phenylalanine, the CDR3 covers 15 amino acids. Of all the DNA, just the CDR3 is kept, 45 bases in frame from base 1. Sequences SEHNR (CDR1) and FQNEAQ (CDR2) are obtained from the germline V gene (reference sequence). Relative to germline, V is missing 6 bases and J is missing 5 bases, with 8 bases of the junction outside any gene match. The library was prepared using PCR. Reads for this sample came from an Illumina HiSeq 2500. TCR libraries were prepared with molecular barcoding, using unique molecular identifiers to normalize TCRbeta repertoire quantification. TCRdb redid the processing of the public reads, applying fastp at Q25 and MiXCR, and retained in-frame beta chains. For every CDR3 protein sequence, its rows merge into one entry that carries the most common genes and DNA. The sample table holds some 440,000 distinct CDR3 sequences, of which 15% to 20% were seen once. The ten largest clones add up to just under 30% of the sample.

The treatment or condition label on this specimen signifies: allogeneic hematopoietic cell transplantation with graft depleted of TCRalphabeta T cells and CD19 B cells. The transplant recipients were children given TCRalphabeta/CD19-depleted allogeneic hematopoietic cell grafts. This sample is drawn from a study of T-cell reconstitution after alpha-beta-depleted transplantation in children (dated by TCRdb to between 2015 and 2016). A note on the overall study: T-cell immune reconstitution after TCRalphabeta/CD19-depleted allogeneic hematopoietic cell transplantation in children was quantitatively tracked in the study by means of TCR repertoire profiling.

Study-wide findings and limitations: Over subsequent months, a decline in hyperexpanded clone frequencies was noted, and after one year, T-cell counts and TCRbeta diversity were mostly ascribed to newly produced T cells. The apparently early recovery of alphabetaT-cell counts about two months after transplant reportedly depended on only several hundred rapidly expanded clones that came from non-depleted graft cells. In some patients, high TCRbeta diversity at day 60 was attributed to recipient T cells and intrathymic progenitors that had survived conditioning.

This sequence originates from a boy younger than two who had a stem cell transplant for Wiskott-Aldrich syndrome, so the T cells may come from the graft donor. The V and J segments used are TRBV7-9 and TRBJ2-7, with 12 bases matching TRBD1. Sample: PBMCs, mostly from graft donor cells, taken 360 days after TCRalphabeta/CD19-depleted stem cell transplant. The CDR3 amino acid sequence is: CASSSLGTGGDEQYF. Read as DNA, the sequence is TGTGCCAGCAGTTCCCTCGGGACAGGGGGCGACGAGCAGTACTTC.